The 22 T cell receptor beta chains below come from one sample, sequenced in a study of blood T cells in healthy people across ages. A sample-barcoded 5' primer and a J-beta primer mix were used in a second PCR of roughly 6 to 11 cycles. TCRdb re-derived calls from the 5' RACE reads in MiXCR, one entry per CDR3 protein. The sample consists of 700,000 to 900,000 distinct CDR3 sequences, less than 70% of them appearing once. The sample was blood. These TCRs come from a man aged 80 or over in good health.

The CDR3 loop is CASSVATSGRANEQFF. The CDR3 coding sequence is TGTGCCAGCAGCGTAGCCACTAGCGGGAGGGCCAATGAGCAGTTCTTC. V gene TRBV27 combines with J gene TRBJ2-1, with 13 bases fitting TRBD2. V shed 6 bases, J shed 6 bases, and the junction held 8 bases outside the gene matches. CDR3 length: 16 residues. The germline V gene has CDR1 MNHEY and CDR2 SMNVEV (reference sequence).

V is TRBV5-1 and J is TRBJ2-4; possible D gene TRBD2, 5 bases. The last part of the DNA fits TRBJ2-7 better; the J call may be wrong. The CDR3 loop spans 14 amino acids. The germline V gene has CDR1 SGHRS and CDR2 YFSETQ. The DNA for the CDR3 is TGCGCCAGCAGCTTGGTCGGGGTTGACTACGAGCAGTACTTC. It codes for CASSLVGVDYEQYF.

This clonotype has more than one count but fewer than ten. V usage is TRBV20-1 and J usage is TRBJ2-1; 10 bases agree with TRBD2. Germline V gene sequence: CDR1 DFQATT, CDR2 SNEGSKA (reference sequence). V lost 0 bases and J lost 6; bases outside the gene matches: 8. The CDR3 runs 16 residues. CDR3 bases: TGCAGTGCTAGAGATGCCGGGGGACTAGCGTCCAATGAGCAGTTCTTC. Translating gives CSARDAGGLASNEQFF.

DNA of the CDR3: TGTGCCAGCAGTGACGGCCGGGTGGTGGAGACCCAGTACTTC. Amino acid sequence: CASSDGRVVETQYF. J is TRBJ2-5 and V is TRBV25-1, with unresolved D. The length of the CDR3 is 14 residues. Germline V lookup: CDR1 MGHDK, CDR2 SYGVNS. V was cut by 3 bases and J by 5 bases, with 13 bases left in between.

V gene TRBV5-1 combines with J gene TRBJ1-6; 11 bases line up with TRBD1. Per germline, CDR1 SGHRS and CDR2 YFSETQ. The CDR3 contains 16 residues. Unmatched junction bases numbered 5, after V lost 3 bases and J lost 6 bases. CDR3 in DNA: TGCGCCAGCAGCTCAGGACAGGGGGCAGGTAATTCACCCCTCCACTTT. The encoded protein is CASSSGQGAGNSPLHF.

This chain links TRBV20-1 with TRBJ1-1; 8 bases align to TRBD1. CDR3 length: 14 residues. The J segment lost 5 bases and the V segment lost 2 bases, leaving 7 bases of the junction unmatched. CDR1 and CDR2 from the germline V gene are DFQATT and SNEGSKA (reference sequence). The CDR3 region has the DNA TGCAGTGCTAGAAAGACAGGGGAGAGGACTGAAGCTTTCTTT. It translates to CSARKTGERTEAFF.

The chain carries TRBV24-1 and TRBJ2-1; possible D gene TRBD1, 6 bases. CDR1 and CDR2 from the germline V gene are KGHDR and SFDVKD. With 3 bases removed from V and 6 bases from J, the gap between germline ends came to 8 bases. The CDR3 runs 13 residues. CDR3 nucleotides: TGTGCCACCAGTGATGTGGGGGCCAATGAGCAGTTCTTC. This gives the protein CATSDVGANEQFF.

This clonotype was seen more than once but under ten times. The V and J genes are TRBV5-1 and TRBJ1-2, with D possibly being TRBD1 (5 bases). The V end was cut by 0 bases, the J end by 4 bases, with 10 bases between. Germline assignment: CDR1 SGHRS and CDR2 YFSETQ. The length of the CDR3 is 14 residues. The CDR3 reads CASSLAEGTYGYTF. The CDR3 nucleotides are TGCGCCAGCAGCTTGGCCGAGGGGACCTATGGCTACACCTTC.

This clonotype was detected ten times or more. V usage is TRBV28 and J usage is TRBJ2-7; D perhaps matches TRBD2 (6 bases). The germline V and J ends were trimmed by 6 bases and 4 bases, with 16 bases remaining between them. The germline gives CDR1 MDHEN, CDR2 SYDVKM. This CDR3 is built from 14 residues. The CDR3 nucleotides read TGTGCCAGCAGAATGTTGGGGGAGGCGTACGAGCAGTACTTC. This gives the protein CASRMLGEAYEQYF.

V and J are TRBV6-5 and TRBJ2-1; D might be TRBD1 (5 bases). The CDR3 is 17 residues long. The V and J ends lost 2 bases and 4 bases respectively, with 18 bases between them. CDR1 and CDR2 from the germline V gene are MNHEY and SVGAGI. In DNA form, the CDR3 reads TGTGCCAGCAGTTACCGGCCGGGTGGGGCAATATACAATGAGCAGTTCTTC. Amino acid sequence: CASSYRPGGAIYNEQFF.

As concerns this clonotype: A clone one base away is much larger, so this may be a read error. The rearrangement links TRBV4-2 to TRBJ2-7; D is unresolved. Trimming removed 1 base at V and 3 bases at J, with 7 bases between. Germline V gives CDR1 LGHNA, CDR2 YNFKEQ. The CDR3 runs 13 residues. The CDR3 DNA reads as TGTGCCAGCAGCCAAGTATCCTACTACGAGCAGTACTTC. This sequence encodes CASSQVSYYEQYF.

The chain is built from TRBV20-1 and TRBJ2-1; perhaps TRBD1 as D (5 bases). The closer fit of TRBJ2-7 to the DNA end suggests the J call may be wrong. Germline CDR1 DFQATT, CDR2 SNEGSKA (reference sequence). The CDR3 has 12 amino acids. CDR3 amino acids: CSAAAGKSEQYF. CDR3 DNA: TGCAGTGCTGCGGCAGGGAAATCCGAGCAGTACTTC.

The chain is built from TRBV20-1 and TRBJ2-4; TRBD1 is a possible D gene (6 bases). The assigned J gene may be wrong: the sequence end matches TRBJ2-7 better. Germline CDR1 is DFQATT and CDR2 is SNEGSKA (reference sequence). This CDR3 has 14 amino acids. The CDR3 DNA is TGCAGTGCTAGAGTAGGACAGTCGACCTACGAGCAGTACTTC. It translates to CSARVGQSTYEQYF.

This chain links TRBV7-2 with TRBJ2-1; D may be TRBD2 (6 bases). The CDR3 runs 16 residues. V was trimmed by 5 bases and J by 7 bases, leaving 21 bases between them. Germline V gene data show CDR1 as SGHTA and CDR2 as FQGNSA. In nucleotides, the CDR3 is TGTGCCAGCAGCGTTGGAAGGAGGGCTGTCGGAAATGAGCAGTTCTTC. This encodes CASSVGRRAVGNEQFF.

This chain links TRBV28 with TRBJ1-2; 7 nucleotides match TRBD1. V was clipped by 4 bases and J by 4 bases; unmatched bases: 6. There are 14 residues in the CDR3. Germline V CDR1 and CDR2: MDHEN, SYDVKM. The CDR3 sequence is CASSSTGQSYGYTF. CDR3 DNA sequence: TGTGCCAGCAGTTCCACGGGACAGAGCTATGGCTACACCTTC.

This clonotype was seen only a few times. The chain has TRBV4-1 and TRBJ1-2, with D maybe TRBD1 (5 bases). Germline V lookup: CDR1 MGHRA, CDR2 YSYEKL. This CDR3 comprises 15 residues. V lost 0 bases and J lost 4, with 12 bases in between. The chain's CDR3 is CASSQETGPIYGYTF. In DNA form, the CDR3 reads TGCGCCAGCAGCCAAGAAACAGGCCCTATCTATGGCTACACCTTC.

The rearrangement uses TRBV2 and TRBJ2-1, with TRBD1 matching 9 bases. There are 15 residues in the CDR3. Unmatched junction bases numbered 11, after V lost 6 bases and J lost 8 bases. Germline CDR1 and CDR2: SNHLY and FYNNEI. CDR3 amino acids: CASRVGTGRNHEQFF. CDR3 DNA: TGTGCCAGCAGGGTTGGGACAGGGAGGAACCATGAGCAGTTCTTC.

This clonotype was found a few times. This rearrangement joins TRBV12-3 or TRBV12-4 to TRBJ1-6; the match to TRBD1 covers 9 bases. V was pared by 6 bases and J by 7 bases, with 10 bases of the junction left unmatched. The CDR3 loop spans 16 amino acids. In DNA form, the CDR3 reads TGTGCCAGCAGCCTTGGGACAGGGAGACGCAATTCACCCCTCCACTTT. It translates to CASSLGTGRRNSPLHF.

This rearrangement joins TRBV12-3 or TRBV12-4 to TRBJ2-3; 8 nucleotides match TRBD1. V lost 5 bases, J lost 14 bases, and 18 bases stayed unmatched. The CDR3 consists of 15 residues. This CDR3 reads CASSRTGISHRYAYF. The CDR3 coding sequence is TGTGCCAGCAGTCGGACAGGGATATCCCACAGATACGCGTATTTT.

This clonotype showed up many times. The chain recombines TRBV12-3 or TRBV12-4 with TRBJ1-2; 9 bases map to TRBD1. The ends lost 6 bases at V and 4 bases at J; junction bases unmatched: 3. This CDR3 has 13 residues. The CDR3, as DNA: TGTGCCAGCAGCCCGGGACAGGGCTATGGCTACACCTTC. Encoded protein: CASSPGQGYGYTF.

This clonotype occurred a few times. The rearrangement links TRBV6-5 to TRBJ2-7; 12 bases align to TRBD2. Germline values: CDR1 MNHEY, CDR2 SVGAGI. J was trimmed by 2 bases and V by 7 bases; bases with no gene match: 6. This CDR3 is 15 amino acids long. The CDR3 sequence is CASTPLAGGTYEQYF. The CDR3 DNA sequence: TGTGCCAGCACGCCACTAGCGGGAGGAACCTACGAGCAGTACTTC.

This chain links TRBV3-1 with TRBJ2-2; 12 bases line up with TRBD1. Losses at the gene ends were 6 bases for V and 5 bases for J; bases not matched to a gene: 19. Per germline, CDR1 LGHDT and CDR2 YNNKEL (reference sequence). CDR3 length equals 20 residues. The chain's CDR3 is CASRLNRDRGLHLGTGELFF. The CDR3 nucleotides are TGTGCCAGCAGGCTTAATCGGGACAGGGGGCTCCATCTGGGGACCGGGGAGCTGTTTTTT. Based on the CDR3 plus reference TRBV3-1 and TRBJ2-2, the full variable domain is DTAVSQTPKYLVTQMGNDKSIKCEQNLGHDTMYWYKQDSKKFLKIMFSYNNKELIINETVPNRFSPKSPDKAHLNLHINSLELGDSAVYFCASRLNRDRGLHLGTGELFFGEGSRLTVL.